The 30 T cell receptor beta chains below all came from one sample that was sequenced in a study of blood T cell repertoires in COVID-19 (dated by TCRdb to the early 2020s). The library was prepared using the immunoSEQ multiplex PCR assay. TCRdb mirrors the immuneACCESS table, restricted to in-frame sequences. Some clones are absent from its copies; in checked studies, under half trace to an unresolved V gene, and the reason for the others is unknown. The sample table shows around 20,000 clones, and about 91% are seen once. In total, the top ten clones hold roughly 8.3% of the sample. Material: peripheral blood. Every receptor here comes from a human donor in a cohort sampled during active COVID-19. The donor label of this sample is uncertain.

This clone was recorded only once. The chain uses TRBV7-9 and TRBJ2-5; D gene ambiguous. Deletions cut 0 bases from V and 5 bases from J, with 7 bases between. The CDR3 is 13 amino acids. CDR1 is SEHNR, CDR2 FQNEAQ, per germline (reference sequence). The CDR3 is CASSLAGRETQYF. The DNA for the CDR3 is TGTGCCAGCAGCTTAGCCGGCAGGGAGACCCAGTACTTC.

The chain recombines TRBV20-1 with TRBJ1-2; perhaps TRBD1 as D (6 bases). Germline V CDR1 and CDR2: DFQATT, SNEGSKA (reference sequence). CDR3 length: 14 residues. V was shortened by 3 bases and J by 4 bases, with 15 bases between the two germline ends. The CDR3 spells CSASTRGAGYGYTF. The CDR3 DNA is TGCAGTGCTAGTACCAGGGGAGCTGGCTATGGCTACACCTTC.

This chain links TRBV24-1 with TRBJ2-1, with D maybe TRBD2 (5 bases). CDR1 and CDR2 from the germline V gene are KGHDR and SFDVKD. The CDR3 sequence is 13 residues long. V was clipped by 2 bases and J by 9 bases, with 10 bases between them. CDR3 in DNA: TGTGCCACCAGTGATTCCACCCGGGGTGAGCAGTTCTTC. Translated: CATSDSTRGEQFF.

This clone was found a few times. This chain uses TRBV6-1 with TRBJ2-3, with TRBD2 matching 8 bases. This CDR3 spans 15 amino acids. Germline V gives CDR1 MNHNS, CDR2 SASEGT. Losses at the gene ends were 2 bases for V and 7 bases for J; bases not matched to a gene: 8. Here the CDR3 reads CASSETAGEENTQYF. CDR3 coding DNA: TGTGCCAGCAGTGAAACAGCGGGGGAGGAGAATACGCAGTATTTT.

This clone was observed once. The chain uses TRBV25-1 and TRBJ2-3; no reliable D call. This CDR3 is built from 14 residues. Trimming stripped 1 base from V and 1 base from J, with 6 bases between. Germline-derived CDR1 and CDR2 are MGHDK and SYGVNS. The CDR3 sequence: CASSEFQGTDTQYF. CDR3 nucleotides: TGTGCCAGCAGTGAATTCCAGGGCACAGATACGCAGTATTTT.

V gene TRBV5-1 combines with J gene TRBJ1-1; D may be TRBD1 (5 bases). CDR1 and CDR2 from the germline V gene are SGHRS and YFSETQ. The CDR3 covers 13 residues. The V end lost 2 bases, the J end lost 7 bases, and 12 bases lay between the germline ends. The CDR3 loop reads CASSLYQGLEAFF. CDR3 sequence (DNA): TGCGCCAGCAGCTTATACCAGGGCCTTGAAGCTTTCTTT.

The chain couples TRBV27 to TRBJ1-6; TRBD1 matches 7 bases. CDR1 MNHEY and CDR2 SMNVEV come from the germline V gene (reference sequence). CDR3 length: 16 amino acids. Trimming removed 6 bases from V and 13 bases from J; junction bases left unmatched: 18. Here the CDR3 DNA reads TGTGCCAGCAGCCCTGGACAGGCGGGCTACCTAGGTCCCCTCCACTTT. Its translation is CASSPGQAGYLGPLHF.

V and J are TRBV7-2 and TRBJ2-5; 13 bases line up with TRBD2. The V gene's germline CDR1 is SGHTA and CDR2 FQGNSA. The CDR3 is made up of 17 amino acids. The trim removed 1 base at V and 2 bases at J, leaving 4 bases unmatched. This CDR3 reads CASSLVGTSGTQETQYF. The CDR3 bases are TGTGCCAGCAGCTTAGTGGGGACTAGCGGGACTCAAGAGACCCAGTACTTC.

The V and J genes are TRBV7-9 and TRBJ2-2, with a possible D match to TRBD1 (6 bases). The CDR3 length is 16 residues. The ends were cut back, 4 bases at V and 1 base at J, with 13 bases in the middle. Per germline, CDR1 SEHNR and CDR2 FQNEAQ (reference sequence). The CDR3 DNA is TGTGCCAGCAGCTCCACCGGGACACAGAACACCGGGGAGCTGTTTTTT. Its protein is CASSSTGTQNTGELFF. The entire variable domain, with the rest obtained from reference TRBV7-9 and TRBJ2-2, is as follows: DTGVSQNPRHKITKRGQNVTFRCDPISEHNRLYWYRQTLGQGPEFLTYFQNEAQLEKSRLLSDRFSAERPKGSFSTLEIQRTEQGDSAMYLCASSSTGTQNTGELFFGEGSRLTVL.

The sample holds one count of this clone. The J gene is TRBJ2-1, the V gene TRBV6-2 or TRBV6-3, with 9 bases aligning to TRBD2. The CDR3 sequence is 15 residues long. The germline gives CDR1 MNHEY, CDR2 SVGEGT. Trimming cost V 5 bases and J 9 bases; bases outside gene matches: 11. The CDR3 bases are TGTGCCAGCAGTATCCTAGCGGGACCGATAGGTGAGCAGTTCTTC. Translated: CASSILAGPIGEQFF.

The V gene is TRBV28, the J gene TRBJ1-2, with 9 bases aligning to TRBD1. Trimming cost V 2 bases and J 5 bases; bases outside gene matches: 3. Germline V gene lookup returns CDR1 MDHEN and CDR2 SYDVKM. This CDR3 comprises 14 residues. The CDR3 region is CASSLGDRVYGYTF. In DNA form, the CDR3 reads TGTGCCAGCAGTTTAGGGGACAGGGTATATGGCTACACCTTC.

This clone turned up a few times. V and J are TRBV9 and TRBJ1-1; D is ambiguous. Trimming removed 4 bases from V and 1 base from J, with 14 bases in between. This CDR3 has 15 residues. Germline CDR1 and CDR2: SGDLS and YYNGEE. The CDR3, as DNA: TGTGCCAGCAGCTCGGCGGCGGGGAAGAACACTGAAGCTTTCTTT. Amino acids: CASSSAAGKNTEAFF.

The chain carries TRBV6-4 and TRBJ2-1; 11 bases line up with TRBD2. Unmatched junction bases numbered 6, after V lost 3 bases and J lost 5 bases. The CDR3 is 16 residues long. Per germline, CDR1 MRHNA and CDR2 SNTAGT. The CDR3 reads CASSEGTSGGDNEQFF. The DNA for the CDR3 is TGTGCCAGCAGTGAAGGGACTAGCGGCGGGGACAATGAGCAGTTCTTC.

The rearrangement joins TRBV2 to TRBJ2-5, with D unresolved. Germline CDR1 and CDR2: SNHLY and FYNNEI. CDR3 size: 14 residues. V lost 2 bases and J lost 2, with 9 bases in between. The CDR3 sequence: CASSEITAQETQYF. CDR3 in DNA: TGTGCCAGCAGTGAAATAACAGCTCAAGAGACCCAGTACTTC.

V usage is TRBV24-1 and J usage is TRBJ2-2; D is unclear. V lost 7 bases and J lost 1, with 9 bases in between. Germline V gene sequence: CDR1 KGHDR, CDR2 SFDVKD. The CDR3 has 14 amino acids. Written as DNA, the CDR3 is TGTGCCACCAGCCCCTACCTGAACACCGGGGAGCTGTTTTTT. Its translation is CATSPYLNTGELFF.

The genes are TRBV10-3 and TRBJ2-3; TRBD2 matches at 10 bases. Unmatched junction bases numbered 11, after V lost 1 base and J lost 4 bases. From germline, CDR1 is ENHRY and CDR2 SYGVKD. The CDR3 is 18 amino acids. CDR3 nucleotide sequence: TGTGCCATCAGTGAGTGGGGGTTCGAGCGGGAGGGGTCAGATACGCAGTATTTT. Encoded protein: CAISEWGFEREGSDTQYF.

This clone showed up just once. At one of its ends the junction is not consistent with the germline gene, which may arise from a read error. V and J are TRBV27 and TRBJ2-1, with 12 bases fitting TRBD2. The germline V gene encodes CDR1 MNHEY and CDR2 SMNVEV (reference sequence). The CDR3 is 17 amino acids. CDR3 coding DNA: TGTGCCACCAGTCCTCTAGCGGGAGGGCCGGGTTACAATGAGCAGTTCTTC. This sequence encodes CATSPLAGGPGYNEQFF.

This clone was detected only a few times. The chain is built from TRBV6-5 and TRBJ1-1; no firm D call. CDR3 length: 14 residues. CDR1 MNHEY and CDR2 SVGAGI come from the germline V gene. Trimming cost V 4 bases and J 2 bases, with 11 bases left between them. CDR3 bases: TGTGCCAGCAGTTTAACAACAGCCAACACTGAAGCTTTCTTT. Translation gives CASSLTTANTEAFF.

This chain joins TRBV18 and TRBJ2-7; TRBD2 might be the D (6 bases). The CDR3 loop spans 18 amino acids. The V gene's germline CDR1 is KGHSH and CDR2 LQKENI. V lost 0 bases, J lost 3 bases, and 21 bases lay in between. The CDR3 loop is CASSPPEGLRDYYYEQYF. CDR3 in DNA: TGTGCCAGCTCACCACCGGAGGGGTTGAGAGACTACTACTACGAGCAGTACTTC.

The V and J genes are TRBV4-1 and TRBJ2-2, with 9 positions matching TRBD2. Trimming cost V 4 bases and J 6 bases; bases outside gene matches: 12. Germline V lookup: CDR1 MGHRA, CDR2 YSYEKL. The CDR3 loop spans 17 amino acids. The CDR3 here is CASSLPRASSGAGELFF. As DNA, the CDR3 is TGCGCCAGCAGCCTTCCAAGGGCGTCTAGCGGGGCCGGGGAGCTGTTTTTT.

The V and J genes are TRBV5-4 and TRBJ1-1; D uncertain. V was pared by 0 bases and J by 3 bases, with 6 bases between. Per germline, CDR1 SGHNT and CDR2 YYREEE (reference sequence). The length of the CDR3 is 13 residues. The chain's CDR3 is CASSLERDTEAFF. The CDR3 DNA follows: TGTGCCAGCAGCTTGGAGCGCGACACTGAAGCTTTCTTT.

This clone turned up a few times. The chain uses TRBV7-9 and TRBJ2-3; no clear D. With 4 bases removed from V and 0 bases from J, the gap between germline ends came to 11 bases. Per the germline V gene, CDR1 is SEHNR and CDR2 is FQNEAQ (reference sequence). The CDR3 consists of 15 residues. The CDR3 nucleotides read TGTGCCAGCAGCTCCATGAGTCGAAGCACAGATACGCAGTATTTT. Translated: CASSSMSRSTDTQYF.

Here the CDR3 reads CASSLGGQGNQPQHF. The CDR3, as DNA: TGTGCCAGCAGCTTGGGGGGACAGGGTAATCAGCCCCAGCATTTT. The V gene is TRBV5-8, the J gene TRBJ1-5; TRBD1 matches 9 bases. The CDR3 is 15 amino acids. The ends lost 0 bases at V and 4 bases at J; junction bases unmatched: 2. Germline V gene data show CDR1 as SGHTS and CDR2 as YDEGEE.

The chain links TRBV7-2 to TRBJ2-1; 7 bases map to TRBD2. In germline, CDR1 is SGHTA, CDR2 FQGNSA. This CDR3 region has 14 residues. J gave up 8 bases and V 3 bases, and 7 bases lay outside the gene matches. This CDR3 is CASSFGGSRDEQFF. The CDR3 nucleotides read TGTGCCAGCAGCTTTGGCGGGAGTCGGGATGAGCAGTTCTTC. Looking up the rest from reference TRBV7-2 and TRBJ2-1 gives the full variable domain: GAGVSQSPSNKVTEKGKDVELRCDPISGHTALYWYRQSLGQGLEFLIYFQGNSAPDKSGLPSDRFSAERTGGSVSTLTIQRTQQEDSAVYLCASSFGGSRDEQFFGPGTRLTVL.

The chain couples TRBV20-1 to TRBJ2-7; D remains ambiguous. The CDR3 extends over 13 amino acids. V lost 3 bases to trimming and J lost 3 bases, with 12 bases between them. Germline CDR1 and CDR2: DFQATT and SNEGSKA (reference sequence). In DNA form, the CDR3 reads TGCAGTGCTAGTCCGCGACAAGACTACGAGCAGTACTTC. Translating gives CSASPRQDYEQYF.

The rearrangement links TRBV10-3 to TRBJ1-2; 8 nucleotides match TRBD1. Germline values: CDR1 ENHRY, CDR2 SYGVKD. J lost 0 bases, V lost 4 bases, and 7 bases had no gene match. This CDR3 spans 16 amino acids. The CDR3 spells CAISARQGNPNYGYTF. Written as DNA, the CDR3 is TGTGCCATCAGTGCCAGACAGGGGAATCCTAACTATGGCTACACCTTC.

The V gene is TRBV5-1, the J gene TRBJ2-5; 8 bases fit TRBD1. The length of the CDR3 is 15 residues. Germline CDR1 is SGHRS and CDR2 is YFSETQ. J lost 3 bases, V lost 0 bases, and 4 bases had no gene match. The CDR3 is CASSLGQGIKETQYF. The CDR3 coding sequence is TGCGCCAGCAGCTTGGGACAGGGGATTAAAGAGACCCAGTACTTC.

V and J are TRBV4-1 and TRBJ2-7; 11 bases are a match to TRBD1. The CDR3 is 14 residues long. V lost 3 bases and J lost 2; bases outside the gene matches: 0. Germline values: CDR1 MGHRA, CDR2 YSYEKL. Written as DNA, the CDR3 is TGCGCCAGCAGCCAGGGACAGGGGGCCTACGAGCAGTACTTC. This gives the protein CASSQGQGAYEQYF.

The chain uses TRBV4-2 and TRBJ2-3, with 8 positions matching TRBD2. V lost 4 bases, J lost 5 bases, and 11 bases stayed unmatched. The CDR3 contains 16 residues. Germline V gene data show CDR1 as LGHNA and CDR2 as YNFKEQ. CDR3 protein: CASSPSGGPVGDTQYF. DNA for the CDR3: TGTGCCAGCAGCCCTTCGGGAGGGCCCGTGGGAGATACGCAGTATTTT.

The CDR3 DNA follows: TGTGCCAGCAGTTTGGAGGGAGCAGTAAGCAATCAGCCCCAGCATTTT. Translated: CASSLEGAVSNQPQHF. The gene calls are TRBV28 and TRBJ1-5; D is uncertain. This CDR3 region has 16 residues. CDR1 and CDR2 from the germline V gene are MDHEN and SYDVKM. V was pared by 3 bases and J by 1 base, with 13 bases between.